The clone carrying this T cell receptor (beta chain) has just one count. This record comes from a study of cytotoxic CD8 clonotypes in ibrutinib-treated CLL. Across the study: Recorded responses included approximately 24 partial and 2 complete; following median around 68 months, approximately 14 stayed remitted and roughly twelve progressed. Timing of response sample collection was a median around 12 months after treatment start, with a range of 6 to 36.

Sequencing was performed with immunoSEQ multiplex PCR; in TCRdb, only in-frame clones are kept and a portion is missing. Of 110,000 or so clones in the sample, about 50% were seen once. The V and J ends lost 4 bases and 4 bases respectively, with 25 bases between them. CDR1 and CDR2 from the germline V gene are MGHDK and SYGVNS. The CDR3 extends over 18 amino acids. The J gene is TRBJ2-5, the V gene TRBV25-1; possibly TRBD2 for D (7 bases). Sample: PBMCs, taken after 24 months of ibrutinib treatment. The receptor's source is a human donor with chronic lymphocytic leukemia. For the CDR3, the DNA is TGTGCCAGCAGTGCGGGGGGCCCGGGAAGAATCCTCCGAGAGACCCAGTACTTC. Its protein is CASSAGGPGRILRETQYF.